A single sample is the source of the 10 T cell receptor beta chains below, sequenced in a study of response to subunit inactivated influenza vaccine. TCRdb re-analysed the RT-PCR reads in MiXCR, keeping a single row per CDR3 protein. The table has about 180,000 distinct CDR3 sequences, 7.5% to 10% seen once. Sample: non-naive T cells sorted from PBMCs, taken on the day of vaccination. The receptors stem from a man aged 45 to 65 who received an inactivated influenza vaccine.

The chain links TRBV6-1 to TRBJ1-6; possibly TRBD1 for D (6 bases). The CDR3 covers 19 residues. V was trimmed by 6 bases and J by 3 bases, leaving 24 bases between them. Germline V gene data show CDR1 as MNHNS and CDR2 as SASEGT. The CDR3 reads CASSSQGVADPNYNSPLHF. CDR3 nucleotide sequence: TGTGCCAGCAGCTCACAGGGAGTAGCGGACCCCAACTATAATTCACCCCTCCACTTT.

V and J are TRBV20-1 and TRBJ2-3, with D perhaps matching TRBD1 or TRBD2 (6 bases each). Trimming removed 0 bases from V and 1 base from J, with 20 bases in between. The CDR3 contains 18 residues. Germline-derived CDR1 and CDR2 are DFQATT and SNEGSKA (reference sequence). In DNA, the CDR3 is TGCAGTGCTAGAGATCCCCGTGGGGGGCTCGAGGGCACAGATACGCAGTATTTT. This sequence encodes CSARDPRGGLEGTDTQYF.

This clonotype occurred a few times. This rearrangement joins TRBV7-2 to TRBJ2-2, with D perhaps TRBD2 (5 bases). This CDR3 is built from 13 residues. Germline V gene lookup returns CDR1 SGHTA and CDR2 FQGNSA. V was pared by 2 bases and J by 9 bases, with 10 bases between. The CDR3 DNA reads TGTGCCAGCAGCTTACCGGGAACACGGGAGCTGTTTTTT. Translated: CASSLPGTRELFF.

This clonotype was recorded a few times. The rearrangement uses TRBV24-1 and TRBJ2-1, with 12 bases aligning to TRBD2. This CDR3 contains 19 residues. Germline lookup yields CDR1 KGHDR and CDR2 SFDVKD. After removal of 4 bases from V and 3 bases from J, the junction contained 12 bases not matched to a gene. CDR3 protein: CATSDNNPRTSGIYNEQFF. Written as DNA, the CDR3 is TGTGCCACCAGTGACAACAACCCACGGACTAGCGGGATCTACAATGAGCAGTTCTTC.

This clonotype has a count of ten or more. The chain recombines TRBV7-8 with TRBJ2-2; 10 bases match TRBD2. This CDR3 is 19 amino acids long. Germline trimming cut 3 bases from V and 2 bases from J; bases unmatched to any gene: 12. The germline V gene encodes CDR1 SGHVS and CDR2 FQNEAQ. The CDR3 reads CASSFLAGAQVLNTGELFF. Here the CDR3 DNA reads TGTGCCAGCAGCTTTCTAGCGGGGGCCCAGGTTTTAAACACCGGGGAGCTGTTTTTT.

This clonotype was picked up a small number of times. The chain is built from TRBV20-1 and TRBJ1-1; 9 bases map to TRBD1. The CDR3 runs 14 residues. CDR1 is DFQATT and CDR2 is SNEGSKA in the germline V gene (reference sequence). Trimming removed 2 bases from V and 1 base from J; junction bases left unmatched: 2. CDR3 residues: CSARTGGQNTEAFF. CDR3 bases: TGCAGTGCTAGAACAGGGGGCCAGAACACTGAAGCTTTCTTT.

Points on this clonotype: With a much larger clone just one base away, this may be a read error. This chain uses TRBV12-3 or TRBV12-4 with TRBJ2-2; D is undetermined. V was pared by 6 bases and J by 11 bases, with 13 bases between. The CDR3 has 12 residues. The CDR3 nucleotides are TGTGCCAGCAGGGAAACACGGATAGAGCTGTTTTTT. Its protein is CASRETRIELFF.

In its sample, this clonotype was seen a few times. In DNA form, the CDR3 reads TGTGCCAGCAATAGGGACACCTACGAGCAGTACTTC. This sequence encodes CASNRDTYEQYF. The chain couples TRBV2 to TRBJ2-7; weak D call: TRBD1 (6 bases). V shed 7 bases and J shed 2 bases, with 9 bases lying between them. The CDR3 contains 12 residues. Looked up from germline, CDR1 is SNHLY and CDR2 is FYNNEI. Together with reference TRBV2 and TRBJ2-7, the CDR3 gives the full variable domain: EPEVTQTPSHQVTQMGQEVILRCVPISNHLYFYWYRQILGQKVEFLVSFYNNEISEKSEIFDDQFSVERPDGSNFTLKIRSTKLEDSAMYFCASNRDTYEQYFGPGTRLTVT.

The genes are TRBV20-1 and TRBJ1-2, with a possible D match to TRBD1 (6 bases). Germline CDR1 is DFQATT and CDR2 is SNEGSKA (reference sequence). V was trimmed by 3 bases and J by 0 bases, leaving 14 bases between them. The CDR3 runs 15 residues. CDR3 sequence reads: CSARRAGASNYGYTF. The CDR3 bases are TGCAGTGCTAGGAGGGCGGGGGCATCTAACTATGGCTACACCTTC.

V and J are TRBV4-2 and TRBJ2-5; the D is unclear. V was pared by 1 base and J by 4 bases, with 10 bases between. This CDR3 is built from 14 residues. Germline V gene lookup returns CDR1 LGHNA and CDR2 YNFKEQ. As DNA, the CDR3 is TGTGCCAGCAGCCAAGGGCGAGTTACAGAGACCCAGTACTTC. Protein product: CASSQGRVTETQYF.